This entry concerns a single T cell receptor (beta chain). Data came from immunoSEQ multiplex PCR; TCRdb stores just in-frame clones and leaves some out. This table has 79,000 or so clones, 80% to 90% appearing once. J gave up 4 bases and V 4 bases, and 4 bases lay outside the gene matches. Germline CDR1 is WSHSY and CDR2 is SAAADI. The CDR3 has 14 amino acids. This sample was included in a study of blood T cell repertoires in COVID-19. Study details: In each case, the material was cDNA or gDNA derived from T cells, B-cell-depleted T cells, or PBMCs.

The TCR comes from a man between 60 and 75 years old with COVID-19, enrolled during active disease. The chain carries TRBV10-2 and TRBJ1-5; 7 bases agree with TRBD1. The sequenced sample was peripheral blood. The CDR3 DNA reads TGCGCCAGCAGTGTGGCCAGGGGGAATCAGCCCCAGCATTTT. This codes for CASSVARGNQPQHF.